This TCR beta chain was sequenced in a study of circulating and synovial CD4+ cells in juvenile arthritis. General study findings and limits: Bulk blood CD4 repertoires were more diverse than these.

Donors were patients with active juvenile idiopathic arthritis. Using immunoSEQ multiplex PCR, the repertoire was profiled, and TCRdb retains in-frame clones only, with some absent. Here the sample spans more than 13,000 clones, approximately 88% being singletons. CDR3 length: 16 residues. Germline CDR1 and CDR2: SGHNT and YYREEE (reference sequence). V shed 4 bases, J shed 1 base, and the junction held 7 bases outside the gene matches. As to this clone: Its antigen is as yet unknown.

The chain has TRBV5-4 and TRBJ1-4; 7 bases agree with TRBD1. The receptor was isolated from a human patient with juvenile idiopathic arthritis. Some clones in this sample may be carry-over from other donors' samples. Material: CD4+ T cells from synovial fluid. DNA for the CDR3: TGTGCCAGCAGCGTAAACAGGGGTGTAACTAATGAAAAACTGTTTTTT. Its protein product is CASSVNRGVTNEKLFF.